These T cell receptor beta chains were read from a single sample in a study of human T cells and chemical hapten exposure. TCRdb re-analysed the RACE reads in MiXCR, keeping a single row per CDR3 protein. The table lists 85,000 to 120,000 distinct CDR3 sequences, roughly an eighth of them singletons. The source was whole blood, collected in connection with sensitization to the hapten diphenylcyclopropenone (DPC). All receptors come from a woman in her forties or fifties with alopecia areata. Some clones in this sample may be carry-over from other donors' samples. Each CDR3 is given with its conserved first and last residue. The order of the fields is clone size, D gene, V gene, J gene, CDR3 DNA, CDR3 protein. A D gene is named only where the DNA matches it firmly. Some rows mark clone size as missing; the rest say once, few, many or name a class of expanded clone.

abundance: NA
d_gene: NA
v_gene: TRBV28
j_gene: TRBJ1-2
CDR3nt: TGTGCCAGCAGTTCTCAGGGGTCCTATGGCTACACCTTC
CDR3aa: CASSSQGSYGYTF

abundance: few
d_gene: TRBD2
v_gene: TRBV4-2
j_gene: TRBJ2-1
CDR3nt: TGTGCCAGCAGCCAAGATACAACTAGCGGGGACACCTACAATGAGCAGTTCTTC
CDR3aa: CASSQDTTSGDTYNEQFF

abundance: many
d_gene: TRBD2
v_gene: TRBV6-2/TRBV6-3
j_gene: TRBJ2-5
CDR3nt: TGTGCCAGCAGAACTAGCGGGAGGGGAGAGACCCAGTACTTC
CDR3aa: CASRTSGRGETQYF

abundance: few
d_gene: NA
v_gene: TRBV20-1
j_gene: TRBJ1-1
CDR3nt: TGCAGTGCTAGAATGGGGGGTTTTGAGGACACTGAAGCTTTCTTT
CDR3aa: CSARMGGFEDTEAFF

abundance: few
d_gene: NA
v_gene: TRBV4-3
j_gene: TRBJ1-1
CDR3nt: TGCGCCAGCAGCCAAGTGTCCGGTATCAACACTGAAGCTTTCTTT
CDR3aa: CASSQVSGINTEAFF

abundance: few
d_gene: NA
v_gene: TRBV2
j_gene: TRBJ1-5
CDR3nt: TGTGCCAGCACTCCGGAGGGGACGGGCAATCAGCCCCAGCATTTT
CDR3aa: CASTPEGTGNQPQHF

abundance: many
d_gene: NA
v_gene: TRBV29-1
j_gene: TRBJ2-7
CDR3nt: TGCAGCGTTACAGGATTTTCCTACGAGCAGTACTTC
CDR3aa: CSVTGFSYEQYF

abundance: NA
d_gene: NA
v_gene: TRBV9
j_gene: TRBJ1-6
CDR3nt: TGTGCCAGCAGCGCCCTTGGCCCCTCCCTCCACTTT
CDR3aa: CASSALGPSLHF

abundance: many
d_gene: TRBD2
v_gene: TRBV20-1
j_gene: TRBJ2-3
CDR3nt: TGCAGTGCTAGAGCCGGGACTAGCGGGGATAGCAGCACAGATACGCAGTATTTT
CDR3aa: CSARAGTSGDSSTDTQYF

abundance: NA
d_gene: NA
v_gene: TRBV28
j_gene: TRBJ2-1
CDR3nt: TGTGCCAGCAGACCCGCCGACTACAATGAGCAGTTCTTC
CDR3aa: CASRPADYNEQFF

abundance: many
d_gene: NA
v_gene: TRBV29-1
j_gene: TRBJ2-5
CDR3nt: TGCAGCGTTGAGCGGGCGCCGCATTCAGAGACCCAGTACTTC
CDR3aa: CSVERAPHSETQYF

abundance: NA
d_gene: NA
v_gene: TRBV20-1
j_gene: TRBJ1-5
CDR3nt: TGCAGTGCTTTGCGGACAGCTAATAGCAATCAGCCCCAGCATTTT
CDR3aa: CSALRTANSNQPQHF

abundance: NA
d_gene: NA
v_gene: TRBV18
j_gene: TRBJ2-3
CDR3nt: TGTGCCAGCTCACCCGTGGGGAGCACAGATACGCAGTATTTT
CDR3aa: CASSPVGSTDTQYF

abundance: many
d_gene: NA
v_gene: TRBV27
j_gene: TRBJ2-2
CDR3nt: TGTGCCAGCCGGAAAGGGGGTTCGGCCGGGGAGCTGTTTTTT
CDR3aa: CASRKGGSAGELFF

abundance: few
d_gene: NA
v_gene: TRBV3-1
j_gene: TRBJ2-1
CDR3nt: TGTGCCAGCAGCCTACGACAGGAGTTAAAGCAGTTCTTC
CDR3aa: CASSLRQELKQFF

abundance: few
d_gene: NA
v_gene: TRBV12-3/TRBV12-4
j_gene: TRBJ1-4
CDR3nt: TGTGCCAGCAGCCTCAGGAGGGAGAAACTGTTTTTT
CDR3aa: CASSLRREKLFF

abundance: NA
d_gene: NA
v_gene: TRBV29-1
j_gene: TRBJ1-2
CDR3nt: TGCAGCGTTGTGGTTGGGAATGGCTACACCTTC
CDR3aa: CSVVVGNGYTF

abundance: many
d_gene: NA
v_gene: TRBV11-3
j_gene: TRBJ2-7
CDR3nt: TGTGCCAGCAGCTTAGTTTCCCAGGGGTCGCCCTTAAAGTACTTC
CDR3aa: CASSLVSQGSPLKYF

abundance: many
d_gene: NA
v_gene: TRBV12-3/TRBV12-4
j_gene: TRBJ2-1
CDR3nt: TGTGCCAGCAGTTTACGGGGAGCTCGGAACAATGAGCAGTTCTTC
CDR3aa: CASSLRGARNNEQFF

abundance: few
d_gene: TRBD1
v_gene: TRBV28
j_gene: TRBJ2-7
CDR3nt: TGTGCCATCTTGGACAGGGGACGAAACGAGCAGTACTTC
CDR3aa: CAILDRGRNEQYF

abundance: NA
d_gene: TRBD1
v_gene: TRBV29-1
j_gene: TRBJ2-6
CDR3nt: TGCAGCGTCGGACAGGCCATCTCTGGGGCCAACGTCCTGACTTTC
CDR3aa: CSVGQAISGANVLTF

abundance: many
d_gene: TRBD1
v_gene: TRBV5-1
j_gene: TRBJ1-5
CDR3nt: TGCGCCAGCAGCCGCGGACAGGGGGATTATCAGCCCCAGCATTTT
CDR3aa: CASSRGQGDYQPQHF

abundance: few
d_gene: NA
v_gene: TRBV10-3
j_gene: TRBJ2-3
CDR3nt: TGTGCCGCCCAGGGACTCGCCACAGATACGCAGTATTTT
CDR3aa: CAAQGLATDTQYF

abundance: many
d_gene: NA
v_gene: TRBV6-1
j_gene: TRBJ1-1
CDR3nt: TGTGCCAGCAGTGAATGGCAGGGGAACACTGAAGCTTTCTTT
CDR3aa: CASSEWQGNTEAFF

abundance: NA
d_gene: TRBD1
v_gene: TRBV28
j_gene: TRBJ1-1
CDR3nt: TGTGCCAGCAGGACAGGGGGCGGCACTGAAGCTTTCTTT
CDR3aa: CASRTGGGTEAFF

abundance: few
d_gene: NA
v_gene: TRBV20-1
j_gene: TRBJ1-2
CDR3nt: TGCAGTGCTAGAGATTCGTCGGGGATGATTAACTATGGCTACACCTTC
CDR3aa: CSARDSSGMINYGYTF

abundance: NA
d_gene: TRBD2
v_gene: TRBV28
j_gene: TRBJ2-5
CDR3nt: TGTGCCAGCAGTTTATGGGCCCGAGGCGGGGGATCCCCCTGGGGAGAGACCCAGTACTTC
CDR3aa: CASSLWARGGGSPWGETQYF

abundance: few
d_gene: NA
v_gene: TRBV12-3/TRBV12-4
j_gene: TRBJ2-5
CDR3nt: TGTGCCAGCAGTTTTGGTCTACAAGAGACCCAGTACTTC
CDR3aa: CASSFGLQETQYF

abundance: few
d_gene: NA
v_gene: TRBV12-3/TRBV12-4
j_gene: TRBJ1-1
CDR3nt: TGTGCCAGCAGTTTATTAGCGGGAGACACTGAAGCTTTCTTT
CDR3aa: CASSLLAGDTEAFF

abundance: once
d_gene: TRBD1
v_gene: TRBV29-1
j_gene: TRBJ2-2
CDR3nt: TGCAGCTATCAACCTGACAGGGACACCGGGGAGCTGTTTTTT
CDR3aa: CSYQPDRDTGELFF

abundance: many
d_gene: TRBD2
v_gene: TRBV7-2
j_gene: TRBJ2-3
CDR3nt: TGTGCCAGCAGCTCCGGACGGGGGGGCCCTATCACAGATACGCAGTATTTT
CDR3aa: CASSSGRGGPITDTQYF

abundance: few
d_gene: NA
v_gene: TRBV28
j_gene: TRBJ1-5
CDR3nt: TGTGCCAGCAACTCAATACAAAGGGGTACTCAGCCCCAGCATTTT
CDR3aa: CASNSIQRGTQPQHF

abundance: few
d_gene: NA
v_gene: TRBV20-1
j_gene: TRBJ2-7
CDR3nt: TGCAGTGCCCCCAGGGACTCCTACGAGCAGTACTTC
CDR3aa: CSAPRDSYEQYF

abundance: few
d_gene: TRBD1
v_gene: TRBV27
j_gene: TRBJ1-2
CDR3nt: TGTGCCAGCAGTCCGGGGACAGGACTTATCTATGGCTACACCTTC
CDR3aa: CASSPGTGLIYGYTF

abundance: NA
d_gene: NA
v_gene: TRBV28
j_gene: TRBJ1-2
CDR3nt: TGTGCCAGCAGTTCCCTGAACCATGGCTACACCTTC
CDR3aa: CASSSLNHGYTF

abundance: NA
d_gene: TRBD1
v_gene: TRBV2
j_gene: TRBJ1-5
CDR3nt: TGTGCCAGCAGGCACCAGACAGGGGGGGATCAGCCCCAGCATTTT
CDR3aa: CASRHQTGGDQPQHF

abundance: NA
d_gene: TRBD2
v_gene: TRBV5-1
j_gene: TRBJ2-1
CDR3nt: TGCGCCAGCAGCTTGGAAGTCCTAGCGGGGGGTGAGCAGTTCTTC
CDR3aa: CASSLEVLAGGEQFF

abundance: few
d_gene: TRBD1
v_gene: TRBV7-9
j_gene: TRBJ2-1
CDR3nt: TGTGCCAGCAGCCAGACAGGGCCGTCTCAGTTCTTC
CDR3aa: CASSQTGPSQFF

abundance: few
d_gene: NA
v_gene: TRBV27
j_gene: TRBJ1-4
CDR3nt: TGTGCCAGCAGTTTCCGGGAAAAACTGTTTTTT
CDR3aa: CASSFREKLFF

abundance: few
d_gene: TRBD1
v_gene: TRBV10-3
j_gene: TRBJ1-4
CDR3nt: TGTGCCATCGCTGAGGGGGCCTCAAATGAAAAACTGTTTTTT
CDR3aa: CAIAEGASNEKLFF

abundance: few
d_gene: TRBD1
v_gene: TRBV28
j_gene: TRBJ1-1
CDR3nt: TGTGCCAGCAGTACAGGGGAGAACACTGAAGCTTTCTTT
CDR3aa: CASSTGENTEAFF

abundance: few
d_gene: NA
v_gene: TRBV3-1
j_gene: TRBJ2-7
CDR3nt: TGTGCCAGCAGCCAAGATGTTTTACCCTACGAGCAGTACTTC
CDR3aa: CASSQDVLPYEQYF

abundance: NA
d_gene: TRBD1
v_gene: TRBV6-2/TRBV6-3
j_gene: TRBJ2-4
CDR3nt: TGTGCCAGCAGTCCGTCCGGGACAGGGCTTCCCAAAAACATTCAGTACTTC
CDR3aa: CASSPSGTGLPKNIQYF

abundance: many
d_gene: NA
v_gene: TRBV6-6
j_gene: TRBJ2-4
CDR3nt: TGTGCCAGCAGCCCACTCGGCTTAGCCAAAAACATTCAGTACTTC
CDR3aa: CASSPLGLAKNIQYF